This passage covers 28 T cell receptor beta chains from one sample sequenced in a study of cytomegalovirus exposure and HLA in healthy donors. Both 60 Vbeta primers and 13 Jbeta primers went into the PCR. Clones were sequenced by immunoSEQ multiplex PCR, and TCRdb holds only the in-frame ones, with some missing. The sample comprises 170,000 or so clones, 80% of which are singletons, and roughly 6.3% rests with the top ten. Material for sequencing was PBMCs. The receptors originated from a male donor in good health and CMV-seropositive.

The rearrangement uses TRBV7-2 and TRBJ2-7, with a tentative D call TRBD1 (5 bases). The CDR3 sequence is 14 residues long. The V end was cut by 3 bases, the J end by 0 bases, with 9 bases between. Germline V gene sequence: CDR1 SGHTA, CDR2 FQGNSA. CDR3 in DNA: TGTGCCAGCAGCTTGGTTCAGGGCTCCTACGAGCAGTACTTC. This translates into CASSLVQGSYEQYF.

This clone was detected only a few times. This chain joins TRBV7-2 and TRBJ1-2, with 12 bases fitting TRBD1. CDR1 and CDR2 (germline): SGHTA, FQGNSA. The CDR3 covers 14 residues. Trimming at V came to 5 bases and at J to 8 bases, leaving 6 bases not matched to a gene. In DNA, the CDR3 is TGTGCCAGCAGCCGAGGGACAGGGGGCATCGGCTACACCTTC. Translation: CASSRGTGGIGYTF.

The gene calls are TRBV7-8 and TRBJ2-7; 11 bases are a match to TRBD2. There are 14 residues in the CDR3. Germline V lookup: CDR1 SGHVS, CDR2 FQNEAQ. V lost 4 bases to trimming and J lost 5 bases; unmatched junction nucleotides: 4. The CDR3 DNA sequence: TGTGCCAGCAGCTCTACTAGCGGGGGCAACGAGCAGTACTTC. Translation: CASSSTSGGNEQYF.

V usage is TRBV11-3 and J usage is TRBJ2-7, with unresolved D. The CDR3 has 14 residues. The V end was cut by 3 bases, the J end by 2 bases, with 11 bases between. Germline V gene data show CDR1 as SGHNT and CDR2 as YENEEA. The CDR3, as DNA: TGTGCCAGCAGCTTGGCAACTATTCCCTACGAGCAGTACTTC. Translated: CASSLATIPYEQYF.

The rearrangement joins TRBV9 to TRBJ2-2; D might be TRBD2 (6 bases). The CDR3 sequence is 12 residues long. Trimming removed 5 bases from V and 6 bases from J, with 8 bases in between. Germline CDR1 and CDR2: SGDLS and YYNGEE. The CDR3 nucleotides are TGTGCCAGCAGGCGGGAAGCCGGGGAGCTGTTTTTT. Its translation is CASRREAGELFF.

This sequence joins TRBV7-9 and TRBJ1-1; D perhaps matches TRBD1 (5 bases). V dropped 6 bases and J dropped 6 bases, with 14 bases sitting between them. Germline V gene sequence: CDR1 SEHNR, CDR2 FQNEAQ (reference sequence). The CDR3 extends over 13 amino acids. The DNA for the CDR3 is TGTGCCAGCAGGGGGGGGTTTGGGGCTGAAGCTTTCTTT. This codes for CASRGGFGAEAFF.

This chain uses TRBV2 with TRBJ1-6; the match to TRBD1 covers 8 bases. V shed 8 bases, J shed 6 bases, and the junction held 12 bases outside the gene matches. Germline lookup yields CDR1 SNHLY and CDR2 FYNNEI. The CDR3 runs 16 residues. The CDR3 sequence is CASDLRTGGGNSPLHF. The CDR3, as DNA: TGTGCCAGCGACTTAAGAACAGGGGGTGGTAATTCACCCCTCCACTTT.

The V call is TRBV18, the J call TRBJ2-2, with D perhaps matching TRBD2 (6 bases). The CDR3 contains 15 residues. V dropped 1 base and J dropped 5 bases, with 11 bases sitting between them. The germline V gene encodes CDR1 KGHSH and CDR2 LQKENI. CDR3 sequence reads: CASSPQEGWTGELFF. The CDR3 bases are TGTGCCAGCTCACCACAGGAGGGCTGGACCGGGGAGCTGTTTTTT.

The rearrangement joins TRBV6-5 to TRBJ1-2; 9 nucleotides align to TRBD1. The CDR3 loop spans 15 amino acids. Germline assignment: CDR1 MNHEY and CDR2 SVGAGI. J gave up 4 bases and V 9 bases, and 12 bases lay outside the gene matches. The CDR3 region is CASLNGDRVFYGYTF. For the CDR3, the DNA is TGTGCCAGTTTAAACGGGGACAGGGTTTTCTATGGCTACACCTTC.

This clone was picked up one time. This chain connects TRBV28 to TRBJ2-2, with a possible D match to TRBD2 (7 bases). The germline CDR1 and CDR2 sequences are MDHEN and SYDVKM. V dropped 7 bases and J dropped 5 bases, with 14 bases sitting between them. This CDR3 has 14 amino acids. Here the CDR3 DNA reads TGTGCCAGCAAGGGGGGGGCGAGGACCGGGGAGCTGTTTTTT. Protein product: CASKGGARTGELFF.

This chain connects TRBV7-3 to TRBJ2-2, with D possibly matching TRBD2 (5 bases). The CDR3 runs 12 residues. Trimming removed 5 bases from V and 8 bases from J, with 9 bases in between. Germline lookup yields CDR1 SGHTA and CDR2 FQGTGA. The CDR3 DNA reads TGTGCCAGCAGCGACGGAGGAGGGGAGCTGTTTTTT. The encoded protein is CASSDGGGELFF.

The V gene is TRBV7-2, the J gene TRBJ2-7, with D possibly matching TRBD1 (6 bases). Trimming took off 6 bases at V and 3 bases at J, with 15 bases between the two ends. There are 14 residues in the CDR3. Germline CDR1 reads SGHTA; CDR2 reads FQGNSA. The CDR3 region is CASSSFDRHYEQYF. The CDR3, as DNA: TGTGCCAGCAGTTCATTCGACAGGCACTACGAGCAGTACTTC.

The gene calls are TRBV6-5 and TRBJ1-3; D possibly corresponds to TRBD1 (6 bases). Deletions cut 6 bases from V and 8 bases from J, with 17 bases between. CDR1 MNHEY and CDR2 SVGAGI come from the germline V gene. The CDR3 sequence is 14 residues long. The CDR3: CASRRAGAGDTIYF. The CDR3 bases are TGTGCCAGCAGACGGGCAGGAGCAGGGGACACCATATATTTT.

Comments on this clone: Mismatch with germline at one junction end may stem from a read error. The chain is built from TRBV7-7 and TRBJ2-1, with TRBD2 identical over 13 bases. This CDR3 has 18 residues. Germline CDR1 reads SSHAT; CDR2 reads FNYEAQ (reference sequence). The chain's CDR3 is CASSFGLAGVSPNNEQFF. The CDR3 region has the DNA TGTGCTAGCAGCTTCGGACTAGCGGGAGTCTCCCCGAACAATGAGCAGTTCTTC.

This clone was picked up one time. The V gene is TRBV27, the J gene TRBJ2-7; D is unclear. The germline CDR1 and CDR2 sequences are MNHEY and SMNVEV (reference sequence). Trimming took 4 bases from V and 0 from J, leaving 7 bases between them. The CDR3 extends over 13 amino acids. The CDR3 DNA is TGTGCCAGCAGTTGGTCGAGCTCCTACGAGCAGTACTTC. As protein: CASSWSSSYEQYF.

The V call is TRBV18, the J call TRBJ1-4; no clear D gene. Per germline, CDR1 KGHSH and CDR2 LQKENI. The germline V and J ends were trimmed by 6 bases and 7 bases, with 15 bases remaining between them. The CDR3 is made up of 14 amino acids. CDR3 in DNA: TGTGCCAGCTCCCCCGGGTGGGAGGTTGAAAAACTGTTTTTT. As protein: CASSPGWEVEKLFF.

This clone was counted a single time. V is TRBV18 and J is TRBJ2-3; 13 nucleotides agree with TRBD2. The V gene end was trimmed by 5 bases and the J gene end by 3 bases; junction bases not matched to a gene: 2. Germline lookup yields CDR1 KGHSH and CDR2 LQKENI. CDR3 length equals 15 residues. CDR3 coding DNA: TGTGCCAGCTCATCGGGACTAGCGGGAACAGATACGCAGTATTTT. This translates into CASSSGLAGTDTQYF.

The V gene is TRBV11-1, the J gene TRBJ1-3; D unresolved. Trimming took 5 bases from V and 3 from J, leaving 11 bases between them. The CDR3 extends over 14 amino acids. The germline gives CDR1 SGHAT, CDR2 FQDESV (reference sequence). CDR3 loop: CASSLRLDGNTIYF. The CDR3 DNA reads TGTGCCAGCAGCCTTCGACTGGATGGAAACACCATATATTTT.

A few counts support this clone. The genes are TRBV2 and TRBJ2-1; 10 bases align to TRBD2. In germline, CDR1 is SNHLY, CDR2 FYNNEI. Trimming at V came to 2 bases and at J to 8 bases, leaving 6 bases not matched to a gene. This CDR3 is 15 amino acids long. Here the CDR3 reads CASSECLAGDHEQFF. DNA of the CDR3: TGTGCCAGCAGTGAATGCCTAGCGGGAGATCATGAGCAGTTCTTC.

In this sample, this clone turned up a few times. The V gene is TRBV29-1, the J gene TRBJ1-6; 9 bases are shared with TRBD1. J was trimmed by 7 bases and V by 4 bases; bases with no gene match: 2. CDR3 length equals 13 residues. Germline loops: CDR1 SQVTM, CDR2 ANQGSEA. CDR3: CSVGDRVNSPLHF. CDR3 DNA: TGCAGCGTTGGGGACAGGGTGAATTCACCCCTCCACTTT. The complete variable domain, with remaining parts taken from reference TRBV29-1 and TRBJ1-6, reads SAVISQKPSRDICQRGTSLTIQCQVDSQVTMMFWYRQQPGQSLTLIATANQGSEATYESGFVIDKFPISRPNLTFSTLTVSNMSPEDSSIYLCSVGDRVNSPLHFGNGTRLTVT.

This rearrangement joins TRBV6-5 to TRBJ2-3, with 9 bases that match TRBD2. The germline V gene has CDR1 MNHEY and CDR2 SVGAGI. This CDR3 has 14 amino acids. V trimming: 7 bases; J trimming: 0 bases; junction bases outside the gene matches: 2. As DNA, the CDR3 is TGTGCCAGCAAAACTAGCGGGAGCACAGATACGCAGTATTTT. Translated, it gives CASKTSGSTDTQYF.

The chain uses TRBV29-1 and TRBJ2-7; 7 bases match TRBD1. The germline V gene has CDR1 SQVTM and CDR2 ANQGSEA. This CDR3 has 15 residues. The V segment lost 5 bases and the J segment 3 bases; nucleotides outside the gene matches: 13. CDR3 nucleotides: TGCAGCGTTCTAAAGCTTACAGGGGTCCTCTACGAGCAGTACTTC. Its translation: CSVLKLTGVLYEQYF.

The gene calls are TRBV30 and TRBJ2-1; TRBD2 aligns across 13 bases. V lost 0 bases and J lost 7; bases outside the gene matches: 6. This CDR3 spans 16 amino acids. Germline V lookup: CDR1 GTSNPN, CDR2 SVGIG (reference sequence). The CDR3 bases are TGTGCCTGGAGTGTACTAGCGGGAGGGTACAGGAATGAGCAGTTCTTC. Translated, it gives CAWSVLAGGYRNEQFF.

This clone is a singleton in its sample. V usage is TRBV27 and J usage is TRBJ2-3; TRBD2 matches 12 bases. This CDR3 region has 15 residues. CDR1 is MNHEY, CDR2 SMNVEV, per germline (reference sequence). The V and J ends lost 5 bases and 3 bases, in that order; junction bases with no gene match: 3. CDR3 loop: CASSQTSGRTDTQYF. The CDR3 DNA is TGTGCCAGCAGTCAGACTAGCGGGAGAACAGATACGCAGTATTTT.

The chain combines TRBV10-3 with TRBJ2-3, with 9 bases lining up with TRBD2. Germline CDR1 reads ENHRY; CDR2 reads SYGVKD. The trim removed 11 bases at V and 5 bases at J, leaving 5 bases unmatched. The CDR3 runs to 12 residues. The CDR3 is CAAETSGDTQYF. The CDR3 nucleotides are TGTGCCGCCGAGACTAGCGGAGATACGCAGTATTTT.

The chain carries TRBV27 and TRBJ1-1, with no clear D. The V end lost 2 bases, the J end lost 5 bases, and 15 bases lay between the germline ends. The CDR3 is 15 residues long. CDR1 and CDR2 from the germline V gene are MNHEY and SMNVEV (reference sequence). The CDR3 protein is CASSLRSGSGTEAFF. The CDR3 DNA is TGTGCCAGCAGTTTACGCAGTGGGTCGGGGACTGAAGCTTTCTTT.

The CDR3 reads CASRGLAGGEYEQYF. The CDR3 DNA sequence: TGTGCCAGCAGGGGACTAGCGGGAGGAGAATACGAGCAGTACTTC. This chain joins TRBV6-5 and TRBJ2-7; 15 bases map to TRBD2. The V segment lost 6 bases and the J segment 4 bases; nucleotides outside the gene matches: 4. The CDR3 has 15 residues. The germline CDR1 and CDR2 sequences are MNHEY and SVGAGI.

As for this clone: One end of the junction fails to match germline, which may point to a read error. The chain joins TRBV11-3 to TRBJ2-7; D is possibly TRBD2 (6 bases). The CDR3 sequence is 16 residues long. From germline, CDR1 is SGHNT and CDR2 YENEEA. The DNA of the CDR3 is TGTGCCAGCAGCTTAGATTATAAGCTAGCGTCCTCCGAGCAGTACTTC. It is translated as CASSLDYKLASSEQYF.